These 22 T cell receptor beta chains share one sample of origin, sequenced in a study of blood T cells in healthy people across ages. Alongside a J-beta primer mix, a sample-barcoded 5' primer served in a second PCR lasting roughly 6 to 11 cycles. From the 5' RACE reads, TCRdb called clonotypes with MiXCR, one entry per CDR3 protein. This sample yields about 780,000 distinct CDR3 sequences, of which around half are seen a single time; around a sixth belongs to the top ten. The sample comprised blood. Receptor source: a man older than 75 in good health.

This chain uses TRBV20-1 with TRBJ2-5; D not certain. The CDR3 runs 13 residues. Germline V gene lookup returns CDR1 DFQATT and CDR2 SNEGSKA (reference sequence). Between the trimmed V and J ends, which lost 6 bases and 5 bases, there was a span of 16 bases. CDR3: CSAENRVSETQYF. Written as DNA, the CDR3 is TGCAGTGCAGAGAACCGGGTTTCGGAGACCCAGTACTTC.

This clonotype was seen more than once but under ten times. The gene calls are TRBV29-1 and TRBJ2-5; 9 bases fit TRBD1. The CDR3 has 13 amino acids. The V gene's germline CDR1 is SQVTM and CDR2 ANQGSEA. The ends lost 6 bases at V and 3 bases at J; junction bases unmatched: 5. CDR3 sequence reads: CSVTRTGEETQYF. In DNA, the CDR3 is TGCAGCGTGACTCGGACAGGGGAAGAGACCCAGTACTTC.

The sample holds a few counts of this clonotype. The CDR3 here is CASSYRSIGYGYTF. For the CDR3, the DNA is TGTGCCAGCAGTTACAGGAGCATCGGCTATGGCTACACCTTC. This rearrangement joins TRBV6-5 to TRBJ1-2; no clear D gene. The CDR3 is 14 amino acids. Germline values: CDR1 MNHEY, CDR2 SVGAGI. V was trimmed by 2 bases and J by 4 bases, leaving 11 bases between them.

This clonotype was seen many times. The J gene is TRBJ2-2, the V gene TRBV11-2, with TRBD2 identical over 10 bases. CDR1 SGHAT and CDR2 FQNNGV come from the germline V gene. The CDR3 runs to 14 residues. The ends lost 5 bases at V and 5 bases at J; junction bases unmatched: 2. The CDR3 coding sequence is TGTGCCAGCAGCGCTAGCGGGGGTACCGGGGAGCTGTTTTTT. Residues: CASSASGGTGELFF. Using reference TRBV11-2 and TRBJ2-2 for the parts outside the CDR3, the full variable domain is EAGVAQSPRYKIIEKRQSVAFWCNPISGHATLYWYQQILGQGPKLLIQFQNNGVVDDSQLPKDRFSAERLKGVDSTLKIQPAKLEDSAVYLCASSASGGTGELFFGEGSRLTVL.

The CDR3 sequence: CASSQGRGSSIQYF. DNA of the CDR3: TGTGCCAGCAGCCAAGGTCGGGGTTCCAGCATTCAGTACTTC. The chain uses TRBV3-1 and TRBJ2-4, with D perhaps TRBD2 (5 bases). From germline, CDR1 is LGHDT and CDR2 YNNKEL (reference sequence). The germline V and J ends were trimmed by 1 base and 9 bases, with 13 bases remaining between them. CDR3 length: 14 residues.

Points on this clonotype: The junction does not match germline at one end; this may be a read error. The rearrangement links TRBV20-1 to TRBJ2-1; TRBD2 aligns across 13 bases. The CDR3 has 15 amino acids. Germline CDR1 reads DFQATT; CDR2 reads SNEGSKA (reference sequence). The CDR3 region has the DNA TGCGGTGCTAGCCGACTAGCGGGAGGTCACAATGAGCAGTTCTTC. Encoded protein: CGASRLAGGHNEQFF.

This clonotype appeared a few times. The rearrangement joins TRBV12-3 or TRBV12-4 to TRBJ1-1; the match to TRBD1 covers 8 bases. The CDR3 is 13 residues long. V lost 5 bases and J lost 11; bases outside the gene matches: 10. In DNA form, the CDR3 reads TGTGCCAGCAGTCCCTATGGGACAGGCCGGGCTTTCTTT. It codes for CASSPYGTGRAFF.

The chain joins TRBV6-5 to TRBJ2-5, with TRBD2 matching over 14 bases. The junction had 7 bases not matched to a gene; V was cut back by 7 bases and J by 6 bases. This CDR3 comprises 15 residues. The germline CDR1 and CDR2 sequences are MNHEY and SVGAGI. CDR3 amino acids: CASTETSGGAQTQYF. In nucleotides, the CDR3 is TGTGCCAGCACTGAGACTAGCGGGGGGGCACAGACCCAGTACTTC.

The V gene is TRBV20-1, the J gene TRBJ1-5; weak D call: TRBD1 (5 bases). The germline CDR1 and CDR2 sequences are DFQATT and SNEGSKA (reference sequence). V lost 0 bases, J lost 6 bases, and 12 bases lay in between. CDR3 length: 14 amino acids. CDR3 bases: TGCAGTGCTAGAGAGTATAGGGGTATTCAGCCCCAGCATTTT. Protein sequence: CSAREYRGIQPQHF.

The rearrangement joins TRBV27 to TRBJ2-7; D may match TRBD1 or TRBD2 (5 bases each). The length of the CDR3 is 13 residues. Germline V gene lookup returns CDR1 MNHEY and CDR2 SMNVEV (reference sequence). V was pared by 3 bases and J by 5 bases, with 11 bases between. The CDR3 nucleotides are TGTGCCAGCAGTTTGTGGCAGGGACACGAGCAGTACTTC. Translating it yields CASSLWQGHEQYF.

A few counts support this clonotype. V usage is TRBV20-1 and J usage is TRBJ2-1; D is undetermined. Trimming stripped 6 bases from V and 4 bases from J, with 19 bases between. Germline V gene data show CDR1 as DFQATT and CDR2 as SNEGSKA (reference sequence). The CDR3 extends over 15 amino acids. As DNA, the CDR3 is TGCAGTGCCCGCCGGCGTCGTCCCCCTTACAATGAGCAGTTCTTC. It yields the protein CSARRRRPPYNEQFF.

This sequence joins TRBV6-1 and TRBJ1-2; TRBD1 matches 8 bases. From germline, CDR1 is MNHNS and CDR2 SASEGT. V dropped 5 bases and J dropped 1; count of bases not matched to a gene: 12. The CDR3 consists of 17 residues. The CDR3 bases are TGTGCCAGCAGTCCTCGGACAGGGAACCAACTTAACTATGGCTACACCTTC. Translation gives CASSPRTGNQLNYGYTF.

The genes are TRBV4-3 and TRBJ2-6, with 9 nucleotides matching TRBD1. This CDR3 has 18 amino acids. Looked up from germline, CDR1 is LGHNA and CDR2 is YSLEER. V shed 3 bases and J 0 bases; nucleotides not matched to a gene: 6. This chain's CDR3 is CASSHSGTGYSGANVLTF. Written as DNA, the CDR3 is TGCGCCAGCAGCCACTCCGGGACAGGGTACTCTGGGGCCAACGTCCTGACTTTC.

Worth noting for this clonotype: One end of the junction fails to match germline, which may point to a read error. V gene TRBV7-3 combines with J gene TRBJ1-1; no reliable D call. The CDR3 loop spans 17 amino acids. Germline CDR1 reads SGHTA; CDR2 reads FQGTGA. In DNA, the CDR3 is TGCGCCAGCAGCTTAGGCGGACCGGGGATTACAAACACTGAAGCTTTCTTT. Its protein product is CASSLGGPGITNTEAFF. The variable domain in full, completed from reference TRBV7-3 and TRBJ1-1, reads GAGVSQTPSNKVTEKGKYVELRCDPISGHTALYWYRQSLGQGPEFLIYFQGTGAADDSGLPNDRFFAVRPEGSVSTLKIQRTERGDSAVYLCASSLGGPGITNTEAFFGQGTRLTVV.

J is TRBJ2-1 and V is TRBV12-3 or TRBV12-4, with 9 bases fitting TRBD2. The CDR3 length is 15 residues. The V and J ends lost 5 bases and 5 bases, in that order; junction bases with no gene match: 7. The CDR3 DNA reads TGTGCCAGCAGTCCTTTAGCGGGAGCGGACAATGAGCAGTTCTTC. Its protein is CASSPLAGADNEQFF.

This clonotype turned up a few times. V gene TRBV12-3 or TRBV12-4 combines with J gene TRBJ1-3; 10 bases align to TRBD1. CDR3 length: 16 amino acids. Germline trimming cut 5 bases from V and 3 bases from J; bases unmatched to any gene: 7. CDR3 in DNA: TGTGCCAGCAGTCACGGACAGGGGGTATATGGAAACACCATATATTTT. It encodes CASSHGQGVYGNTIYF.

In its sample, this clonotype was seen many times. The chain recombines TRBV7-2 with TRBJ2-1; no clear D. Germline values: CDR1 SGHTA, CDR2 FQGNSA. V lost 2 bases and J lost 6, with 14 bases in between. This CDR3 is 15 amino acids long. CDR3: CASSLFDSSINEQFF. CDR3 nucleotide sequence: TGTGCCAGCAGCTTATTTGACTCCTCTATCAATGAGCAGTTCTTC.

The chain uses TRBV20-1 and TRBJ2-3; D remains ambiguous. CDR1 DFQATT and CDR2 SNEGSKA come from the germline V gene (reference sequence). The CDR3 runs 13 residues. The germline V and J ends were trimmed by 4 bases and 0 bases, with 8 bases remaining between them. Written as DNA, the CDR3 is TGCAGTGCTAAGACGGAAAGCACAGATACGCAGTATTTT. Translated: CSAKTESTDTQYF.

The chain employs TRBV4-1 and TRBJ2-7; 9 bases fit TRBD1. Germline assignment: CDR1 MGHRA and CDR2 YSYEKL. V lost 4 bases, J lost 1 base, and 8 bases stayed unmatched. The CDR3 runs 16 residues. CDR3 residues: CASSRSGQGSSYEQYF. The CDR3 DNA follows: TGCGCCAGCAGCCGATCCGGACAGGGGTCTTCCTACGAGCAGTACTTC.

This clonotype was observed a handful of times. As DNA, the CDR3 is TGCAGTGCCTCCGGACAAAGGGTAGCTTTCTTT. Amino acids: CSASGQRVAFF. The chain employs TRBV20-1 and TRBJ1-1; D is possibly TRBD1 (5 bases). The V and J ends lost 6 bases and 10 bases respectively, with 15 bases between them. CDR3 size: 11 residues. CDR1 DFQATT and CDR2 SNEGSKA come from the germline V gene (reference sequence).

This clonotype was detected many times. This chain joins TRBV7-2 and TRBJ2-3, with D perhaps matching TRBD2 (5 bases). V was cut by 0 bases and J by 0 bases, with 7 bases left in between. In germline, CDR1 is SGHTA, CDR2 FQGNSA. The CDR3 loop spans 15 amino acids. This CDR3 reads CASSLAGDSTDTQYF. DNA of the CDR3: TGTGCCAGCAGCTTAGCGGGAGATAGCACAGATACGCAGTATTTT.

The chain employs TRBV9 and TRBJ2-1, with no clear D. The V gene's germline CDR1 is SGDLS and CDR2 YYNGEE. Between the trimmed V and J ends, which lost 4 bases and 4 bases, there was a span of 15 bases. The CDR3 extends over 15 amino acids. The DNA for the CDR3 is TGTGCCAGCAGCCCCACGGAAGTCCCTTACAATGAGCAGTTCTTC. It is translated as CASSPTEVPYNEQFF.